This record looks at one T cell receptor (beta chain) sequence and its context. TCRdb independently ran MiXCR on the RT-PCR reads; one entry per CDR3 protein. The table records about 700,000 distinct CDR3 sequences, 12% to 15% of them present only once. CDR3 length: 16 amino acids. The germline gives CDR1 SGHAT, CDR2 FQNNGV. Germline trimming cut 0 bases from V and 3 bases from J; bases unmatched to any gene: 3. V is TRBV11-2 and J is TRBJ2-3; TRBD2 aligns across 10 bases. This TCR was sampled from a female donor in good health, serving as a healthy control. The sequenced sample consisted of memory CD4+ T cells from blood. The CDR3 here is CASSLDQAGGTDTQYF. DNA of the CDR3: TGTGCCAGCAGCTTAGATCAAGCGGGAGGGACAGATACGCAGTATTTT. Looking up the rest from reference TRBV11-2 and TRBJ2-3 gives the full variable domain: EAGVAQSPRYKIIEKRQSVAFWCNPISGHATLYWYQQILGQGPKLLIQFQNNGVVDDSQLPKDRFSAERLKGVDSTLKIQPAKLEDSAVYLCASSLDQAGGTDTQYFGPGTRLTVL.